This T cell receptor beta chain was recorded in a study of lymphopenia after photon versus proton radiotherapy (dated by TCRdb to about 2019). Regarding the complete study: The study compared the immunological effects of photon versus proton radiation therapy in patients with gastrointestinal tumors who developed high-grade lymphopenia. The cohort comprised 15 to 20 patients with gastrointestinal tumors who received either photon or proton therapy and then developed lymphopenia. The study was designed to characterize how the impact on the immune system differs between the two radiation modalities. Summary of the overall study and its limitations: Proton-treated patients stayed relatively stable during treatment, while photon-treated patients lost naive T cells and TCR diversity and gained effector/memory populations. Once the lymphocyte count had reached its nadir, the repertoires of photon-treated patients showed oligoclonal expansion, particularly of CD8+ Temra cells, and this expansion drove the decline in diversity. Across the cohort, among patients who died, a greater drop in TCR diversity after the nadir was inversely correlated with overall survival time. The survival association was assessed only in patients who died, and the authors presented better survival with proton therapy as a possibility rather than a demonstrated result.

Of note for this clone: Its binding antigen is unknown. No much larger clonotype is one base removed from it; base qualities were not supplied.

The method was the immunoSEQ multiplex PCR assay. Deep sequencing of rearranged TCR beta loci, alongside multiparametric flow cytometry, was used to profile T cell repertoires. In its TCRdb copy, this immuneACCESS table keeps in-frame sequences only and misses some clones. Where compared with another copy, unresolved V genes explain less than half of these, and the others have no known cause. The sample table lists about 22,000 clones, 80% to 95% of them with a count of one. The top ten constitute about 10% of the sample. From its cysteine to its phenylalanine, the CDR3 spans 14 amino acids. The retained sequence is limited to the CDR3, 42 bases, with the frame set at the first base. V lost 0 bases and J lost 0 bases; the stretch between them is 5 bases long. Based on the germline V gene (reference sequence), the CDR1 and CDR2 sequences are SGHNT and YYREEE.

This TCR was recovered from a woman in her 70s with pancreatic cancer. Some clones in this sample may be carry-over from other donors' samples. The chain joins TRBV5-4 to TRBJ2-3, with the D gene not confidently named. The material was peripheral blood, obtained from a patient treated with proton-based radiotherapy. The DNA is TGTGCCAGCAGCTTGGGCCTGAGCACAGATACGCAGTATTTT. This sequence encodes CASSLGLSTDTQYF.